This T cell receptor (beta chain) was recovered during a study of blood T cell repertoires in COVID-19. Germline values: CDR1 LGHNA, CDR2 YSLEER. Trimming pared 0 bases from V and 3 bases from J, leaving 15 bases between. The CDR3 consists of 17 residues. TCRdb's copy holds only in-frame clones and misses some; the assay was immunoSEQ multiplex PCR. The table shows some 260,000 clones, with 80% to 90% occurring only once. Everyone who took part was 18 to 89 years old, and they came from over 20 US areas. Participants reported their clinical history, and cohort assignment relied on those reports. This TCR came from a middle-aged man who had recovered from COVID-19. The V and J genes are TRBV4-3 and TRBJ2-1; D possibly corresponds to TRBD2 (6 bases). Sequenced sample: PBMCs or T cells enriched from blood (not recorded which). CDR3 sequence (DNA): TGCGCCAGCAGCCAAGATAATCCAGCGGGTAGCTACAATGAGCAGTTCTTC. This translates into CASSQDNPAGSYNEQFF.